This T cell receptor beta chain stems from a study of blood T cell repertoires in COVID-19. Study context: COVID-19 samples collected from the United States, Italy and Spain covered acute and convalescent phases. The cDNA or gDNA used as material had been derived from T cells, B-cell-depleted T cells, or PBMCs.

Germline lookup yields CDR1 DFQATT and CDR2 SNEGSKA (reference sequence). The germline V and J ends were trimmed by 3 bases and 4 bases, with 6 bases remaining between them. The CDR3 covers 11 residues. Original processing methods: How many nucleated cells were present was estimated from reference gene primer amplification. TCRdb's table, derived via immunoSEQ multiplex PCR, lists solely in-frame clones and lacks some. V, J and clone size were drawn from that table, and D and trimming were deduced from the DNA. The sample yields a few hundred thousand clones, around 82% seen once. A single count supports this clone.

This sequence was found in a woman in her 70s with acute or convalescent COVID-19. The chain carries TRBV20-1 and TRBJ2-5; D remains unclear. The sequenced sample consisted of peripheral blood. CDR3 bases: TGCAGTGCTAGCAAATCAGAGACCCAGTACTTC. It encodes CSASKSETQYF.